This T cell receptor (beta chain) derives from a study of T-cell reconstitution after alpha-beta-depleted transplantation in children. This clonotype was observed a handful of times. Its target is not known. TCRbeta library preparation incorporated unique molecular identifiers. TCRdb re-analysed the PCR reads in MiXCR, keeping a single row per CDR3 protein. The sample lists around 960,000 distinct CDR3 sequences; about 31% were seen once. Study results and limitations: T cells produced anew were the main source of T-cell counts and diversity one year after transplant.

The germline gives CDR1 SGHAT, CDR2 FQNNGV. The CDR3 contains 15 residues. Trimming took off 1 base at V and 4 bases at J, with 13 bases between the two ends. The chain joins TRBV11-2 to TRBJ2-5; either TRBD1 or TRBD2 may supply D (6 bases each). This clonotype was sampled from a boy under two years old who had a stem cell transplant for SCID, so the T cells may come from the graft donor. The specimen was PBMCs, mostly from graft donor cells, collected 360 days after TCRalphabeta/CD19-depleted stem cell transplant. DNA for the CDR3: TGTGCCAGCAGCTTAGGGGTCGAGGGGGGAGAGACCCAGTACTTC. The encoded protein is CASSLGVEGGETQYF.